This passage covers 8 T cell receptor beta chains from one sample sequenced in a study of blood T cell repertoires in COVID-19. Only in-frame clones appear in the TCRdb table, and some are missing; sequencing was by immunoSEQ multiplex PCR. The sample lists just over 250,000 clones; around 86% were seen once. The sample consisted of peripheral blood. All receptors come from a man aged 35-49 years who had recovered from COVID-19.

CDR3 region: CASSQTGPAGYTF. CDR3 bases: TGTGCCAGCAGCCAGACAGGCCCCGCGGGCTACACCTTC. V and J are TRBV7-2 and TRBJ1-2; D is perhaps TRBD1 (6 bases). Germline-derived CDR1 and CDR2 are SGHTA and FQGNSA. Trimming pared 5 bases from V and 8 bases from J, leaving 15 bases between. The CDR3 loop spans 13 amino acids. Complete variable domain (other parts from reference TRBV7-2 and TRBJ1-2): GAGVSQSPSNKVTEKGKDVELRCDPISGHTALYWYRQSLGQGLEFLIYFQGNSAPDKSGLPSDRFSAERTGGSVSTLTIQRTQQEDSAVYLCASSQTGPAGYTFGSGTRLTVV.

This clone was detected ten times or more. This chain links TRBV7-8 with TRBJ2-7; TRBD1 matches 10 bases. The CDR3 is 15 amino acids. Trimming removed 3 bases from V and 1 base from J; junction bases left unmatched: 3. Looked up from germline, CDR1 is SGHVS and CDR2 is FQNEAQ. In DNA form, the CDR3 reads TGTGCCAGCAGCTTCCCGGGACAGGGGTCCTACGAGCAGTACTTC. Translation: CASSFPGQGSYEQYF.

V usage is TRBV7-2 and J usage is TRBJ2-2; 8 nucleotides match TRBD2. The CDR3 is made up of 18 amino acids. Trimming removed 7 bases from V and 5 bases from J; junction bases left unmatched: 18. Germline CDR1 and CDR2: SGHTA and FQGNSA. The CDR3, as DNA: TGTGCCAGCACCTCCAGCGCTTCGACGGGGGGGCGAACCGGGGAGCTGTTTTTT. This sequence encodes CASTSSASTGGRTGELFF.

CDR3 in amino acids: CSVLQGPSSGANVLTF. In DNA form, the CDR3 reads TGCAGCGTCCTACAGGGACCGAGCTCTGGGGCCAACGTCCTGACTTTC. The chain employs TRBV29-1 and TRBJ2-6; possible D gene TRBD1, 6 bases. The germline V gene has CDR1 SQVTM and CDR2 ANQGSEA. V was cut by 6 bases and J by 0 bases, with 15 bases left in between. There are 16 residues in the CDR3.

The chain combines TRBV19 with TRBJ1-5, with a possible D match to TRBD1 (5 bases). Germline CDR1 reads LNHDA; CDR2 reads SQIVND (reference sequence). V was shortened by 0 bases and J by 4 bases, with 10 bases between the two germline ends. The CDR3 runs to 15 residues. The CDR3 sequence is CASSIEGVWNQPQHF. For the CDR3, the DNA is TGTGCCAGTAGTATAGAAGGGGTTTGGAATCAGCCCCAGCATTTT.

The table lists this clone with a few counts. This chain links TRBV19 with TRBJ1-2; D may be TRBD1 (6 bases). The CDR3 runs 12 residues. Germline loops: CDR1 LNHDA, CDR2 SQIVND (reference sequence). The V end was cut by 4 bases, the J end by 7 bases, with 10 bases between. CDR3 in amino acids: CASSTDSRGYTF. The CDR3 coding sequence is TGTGCCAGTAGTACGGACAGTCGTGGCTACACCTTC.

This clone was observed a few times. CDR3 nucleotides: TGTGCCAGCAGACCCGCCGGGGGAACCAGCAATCAGCCCCAGCATTTT. Its translation: CASRPAGGTSNQPQHF. This rearrangement joins TRBV28 to TRBJ1-5; D is possibly TRBD1 (5 bases). Per the germline V gene, CDR1 is MDHEN and CDR2 is SYDVKM. CDR3 length: 16 residues. V shed 6 bases and J shed 1 base, with 16 bases lying between them.

This chain links TRBV2 with TRBJ1-2, with D hard to call. CDR1 SNHLY and CDR2 FYNNEI come from the germline V gene. The V end lost 3 bases, the J end lost 7 bases, and 6 bases lay between the germline ends. This CDR3 is 11 amino acids long. CDR3 sequence reads: CASSERAGYTF. CDR3 DNA sequence: TGTGCCAGCAGTGAGCGGGCTGGCTACACCTTC.